This paragraph covers one T cell receptor beta chain sequence. Its antigen is not identified. The V and J ends lost 3 bases and 0 bases respectively, with 12 bases between them. The CDR3 loop spans 15 amino acids. The data originate from a study of T-cell reconstitution after alpha-beta-depleted transplantation in children. Unique molecular identifiers were used in preparing the TCRbeta library. One entry per CDR3 protein, called by TCRdb with MiXCR from the PCR reads. This sample has about 980,000 distinct CDR3 sequences, with about 30% found just once. Study results and limitations: A year post-transplant, T-cell counts and diversity derived mostly from newly produced T cells. There were reportedly several hundred expanded graft clones from which alpha-beta T cells came about two months after transplant.

This chain links TRBV12-3 or TRBV12-4 with TRBJ2-7; D not certain. The origin of this receptor is a boy in the first two years of life who had a stem cell transplant for SCID, so the T cells may come from the graft donor. Sample: PBMCs, mostly from graft donor cells, taken 360 days after TCRalphabeta/CD19-depleted stem cell transplant. The CDR3 is CASSFDSYSSYEQYF. The CDR3 DNA reads as TGTGCCAGCAGTTTCGACTCCTATAGCTCCTACGAGCAGTACTTC.